This TCR beta chain was obtained from a study of Graves' ophthalmopathy and Graves' hyperthyroidism. Study summary: The study drew peripheral blood at initial diagnosis, before any treatment.

Germline V gives CDR1 DFQATT, CDR2 SNEGSKA (reference sequence). Trimming cost V 3 bases and J 8 bases, with 17 bases left between them. There are 14 residues in the CDR3. TCR beta CDR3 regions were amplified from RNA transcripts. First-round RT-PCR with HTBI primers preceded a second-round multiplex PCR. TCRdb used MiXCR to reprocess the multiplex PCR reads, holding one entry per CDR3 protein. The sample records 650,000 to 900,000 distinct CDR3 sequences, approximately 40% being singletons. The chain uses TRBV20-1 and TRBJ1-3; D is ambiguous. This sequence originates from an adult man with Graves' ophthalmopathy. Material: peripheral blood. The CDR3 sequence: CSASGLAGADTIYF. CDR3 nucleotide sequence: TGCAGTGCTAGTGGCCTAGCGGGCGCGGACACCATATATTTT.